What follows are 24 T cell receptor beta chains derived from one specimen sequenced in a study of T cell changes during pregnancy in multiple sclerosis (dated by TCRdb to about 2019). Library preparation employed the immunoSEQ multiplex PCR assay. TCRdb obtained this table from immuneACCESS and retained in-frame rearrangements with V and J assigned. These tables miss some clones; where compared with another copy, unresolved V genes account for less than half of the shortfall, and the remainder is unexplained. The sample includes roughly 45,000 clones, with over 90% observed a single time. The leading ten clones occupy 5.5% to 7.5% of the sample. Sequences were derived from CD8+ T cells from peripheral blood mononuclear cells, sampled in the first trimester of pregnancy. The source is a female donor with multiple sclerosis, enrolled in a pregnancy study.

The chain uses TRBV4-3 and TRBJ2-3; D is possibly TRBD1 (5 bases). V gave up 3 bases and J gave up 0 bases, with 28 bases separating them. The CDR3 length is 21 residues. The germline V gene has CDR1 LGHNA and CDR2 YSLEER. The DNA of the CDR3 is TGCGCCAGCAGCCAGCACCCGGCCCCCACCAGGGAACATACTAGCACAGATACGCAGTATTTT. This sequence encodes CASSQHPAPTREHTSTDTQYF.

This clone showed up just once. V is TRBV6-5 and J is TRBJ2-1; the D gene is possibly TRBD2 (6 bases). CDR1 MNHEY and CDR2 SVGAGI come from the germline V gene. Trimming cost V 6 bases and J 15 bases, with 18 bases left between them. The CDR3 totals 12 residues. CDR3 residues: CASRSGTREAFF. For the CDR3, the DNA is TGTGCCAGCAGGTCGGGGACTCGGGAAGCGTTCTTC.

The chain is built from TRBV19 and TRBJ1-1; perhaps TRBD1 as D (6 bases). CDR3 length: 14 amino acids. The V gene's germline CDR1 is LNHDA and CDR2 SQIVND (reference sequence). Trimming took off 5 bases at V and 5 bases at J, with 15 bases between the two ends. In DNA form, the CDR3 reads TGTGCCAGTAGTTTTCGAACAGGGTGGACTGAAGCTTTCTTT. Amino acid sequence: CASSFRTGWTEAFF.

The chain has TRBV13 and TRBJ1-2, with 7 bases matching TRBD1. Germline V gene lookup returns CDR1 PRHDT and CDR2 FYEKMQ (reference sequence). The V segment lost 5 bases and the J segment 2 bases; nucleotides outside the gene matches: 8. The CDR3 is made up of 15 amino acids. CDR3 DNA sequence: TGTGCCAGCAGCGCTGGGACAGTGGCAAACTATGGCTACACCTTC. This sequence encodes CASSAGTVANYGYTF.

This chain uses TRBV4-1 with TRBJ1-2; 8 bases are shared with TRBD1. V shed 3 bases, J shed 4 bases, and the junction held 7 bases outside the gene matches. CDR3 length: 15 amino acids. Germline assignment: CDR1 MGHRA and CDR2 YSYEKL. CDR3 residues: CASSQTTGVVYGYTF. The CDR3 nucleotides are TGCGCCAGCAGCCAGACGACAGGGGTCGTCTATGGCTACACCTTC.

The chain joins TRBV19 to TRBJ2-5; the D is unclear. Trimming shortened V by 1 base and J by 5 bases, and 8 bases separated the two germline ends. Germline CDR1 reads LNHDA; CDR2 reads SQIVND (reference sequence). This CDR3 is built from 13 residues. The CDR3 protein is CASSIASWETQYF. The CDR3 DNA is TGTGCCAGTAGTATAGCCAGTTGGGAGACCCAGTACTTC.

This chain uses TRBV15 with TRBJ2-3; no clear D gene. V was shortened by 2 bases and J by 6 bases, with 21 bases between the two germline ends. CDR3 length: 17 residues. The germline gives CDR1 LNHNV, CDR2 YYDKDF (reference sequence). The CDR3 nucleotides read TGTGCCACCAGCAGACGCGGTGGAGTGAGTTCTACGGATACGCAGTATTTT. Translation: CATSRRGGVSSTDTQYF.

The rearrangement uses TRBV5-1 and TRBJ2-3; 14 positions agree with TRBD2. J gave up 4 bases and V 1 base, and 8 bases lay outside the gene matches. Germline V lookup: CDR1 SGHRS, CDR2 YFSETQ. The CDR3 runs 18 residues. This chain's CDR3 is CASSLLGLAGEGSDTQYF. For the CDR3, the DNA is TGCGCCAGCAGCTTGTTGGGACTAGCGGGAGAAGGGTCAGATACGCAGTATTTT.

V usage is TRBV7-9 and J usage is TRBJ2-2; a weak D match, TRBD2 (7 bases). The V gene lost 6 bases and the J gene lost 5 bases, with 22 bases spanning the gap. The CDR3 contains 17 residues. In germline, CDR1 is SEHNR, CDR2 FQNEAQ (reference sequence). DNA for the CDR3: TGTGCCAGCAGACAGGGACTACCCCAGAGTGGTACCGGGGAGCTGTTTTTT. As protein: CASRQGLPQSGTGELFF.

V gene TRBV7-3 combines with J gene TRBJ2-4; 9 bases are shared with TRBD1. Per the germline V gene, CDR1 is SGHTA and CDR2 is FQGTGA. V was pared by 0 bases and J by 7 bases, with 7 bases of the junction left unmatched. The CDR3 length is 16 residues. CDR3 protein: CASSLTADRGRNIQYF. The CDR3 DNA reads TGTGCCAGCAGCTTAACGGCGGACAGGGGCCGCAACATTCAGTACTTC.

The V call is TRBV7-2, the J call TRBJ2-1; D remains unclear. Germline V CDR1 and CDR2: SGHTA, FQGNSA. Trimming left V 5 bases short and J 3 bases short, with 20 bases between. CDR3 length: 17 amino acids. CDR3 residues: CASSPLGALPYYNEQFF. CDR3 coding DNA: TGTGCCAGCAGCCCCCTTGGAGCGCTCCCCTACTACAATGAGCAGTTCTTC.

This chain joins TRBV11-2 and TRBJ1-5, with 8 bases that match TRBD1. CDR1 SGHAT and CDR2 FQNNGV come from the germline V gene. The CDR3 is 15 residues long. Trimming removed 3 bases from V and 5 bases from J; junction bases left unmatched: 6. CDR3 amino acids: CASSFGQGADQPQHF. CDR3 DNA: TGTGCCAGCAGCTTCGGGCAGGGGGCTGATCAGCCCCAGCATTTT.

This chain connects TRBV5-4 to TRBJ2-1; TRBD2 matches 10 bases. V lost 4 bases, J lost 10 bases, and 11 bases stayed unmatched. In germline, CDR1 is SGHNT, CDR2 YYREEE (reference sequence). This CDR3 contains 15 residues. CDR3 bases: TGTGCCAGCAGCCTCGGGACTAGCGCTGCGGGGGAGCAGTTCTTC. Amino acid sequence: CASSLGTSAAGEQFF.

The chain has TRBV19 and TRBJ1-2; tentative D call: TRBD1 (6 bases). The V gene lost 7 bases and the J gene lost 2 bases, with 14 bases spanning the gap. Germline V lookup: CDR1 LNHDA, CDR2 SQIVND (reference sequence). The CDR3 consists of 14 residues. The CDR3 DNA reads TGTGCCAGTACTCTACAGGGATTAAACTATGGCTACACCTTC. This gives the protein CASTLQGLNYGYTF.

The chain couples TRBV5-5 to TRBJ2-7, with 8 bases that match TRBD2. The CDR3 totals 14 residues. Germline-derived CDR1 and CDR2 are SGHKS and YYEKEE (reference sequence). V trimming: 1 base; J trimming: 0 bases; junction bases outside the gene matches: 0. CDR3 sequence: CASSLTSGSYEQYF. CDR3 nucleotides: TGTGCCAGCAGCTTGACTAGCGGCTCCTACGAGCAGTACTTC.

This chain links TRBV27 with TRBJ2-7, with 8 bases lining up with TRBD2. J gave up 2 bases and V 2 bases, and 5 bases lay outside the gene matches. This CDR3 contains 15 residues. Germline V gene lookup returns CDR1 MNHEY and CDR2 SMNVEV (reference sequence). CDR3 DNA: TGTGCCAGCAGTTTAACGGGACTAGGGACCTACGAGCAGTACTTC. Translated: CASSLTGLGTYEQYF.

As for this clone: One end of the junction does not line up with germline, which may come from a read error. The chain recombines TRBV6-5 with TRBJ1-2; 8 bases fit TRBD1. The length of the CDR3 is 14 residues. Germline V gene data show CDR1 as MNHEY and CDR2 as SVGAGI. In DNA form, the CDR3 reads TGTGCCAGCAGTGACTCTCCAGGGGGCCATGGCTACACCTTC. It translates to CASSDSPGGHGYTF.

V gene TRBV27 combines with J gene TRBJ2-7, with 11 bases that match TRBD2. This CDR3 comprises 17 residues. V lost 4 bases to trimming and J lost 4 bases; unmatched junction nucleotides: 12. CDR1 is MNHEY, CDR2 SMNVEV, per germline (reference sequence). The CDR3 sequence: CASSYSGLAAQSYEQYF. In DNA, the CDR3 is TGTGCCAGCAGTTATTCGGGACTAGCGGCCCAATCATACGAGCAGTACTTC.

This chain joins TRBV11-2 and TRBJ2-7, with D perhaps matching TRBD2 (6 bases). Germline assignment: CDR1 SGHAT and CDR2 FQNNGV. The CDR3 spans 11 residues. The ends were cut back, 5 bases at V and 12 bases at J, with 14 bases in the middle. The CDR3 sequence is CASSMGTEGYF. DNA of the CDR3: TGTGCCAGCAGCATGGGGACTGAGGGGTACTTC.

In the case of this clone: The sample holds other DNA sequences that translate to the same CDR3. The chain is built from TRBV27 and TRBJ2-7; 7 bases align to TRBD1. CDR1 and CDR2 from the germline V gene are MNHEY and SMNVEV (reference sequence). This CDR3 is 13 amino acids long. The J segment lost 11 bases and the V segment lost 6 bases, leaving 13 bases of the junction unmatched. The CDR3 DNA is TGTGCCAGCAGCAACCATTACAGGGGCCCCGAGTACTTC. This gives the protein CASSNHYRGPEYF.

This clone was recorded once. V is TRBV13 and J is TRBJ1-5; possible D gene TRBD1, 6 bases. The CDR3 totals 13 residues. V lost 6 bases and J 7 bases, leaving 13 bases between the germline ends. CDR1 is PRHDT and CDR2 is FYEKMQ in the germline V gene (reference sequence). CDR3 loop: CASSEGGRQPQHF. The CDR3 DNA follows: TGTGCCAGCAGTGAAGGGGGAAGGCAGCCCCAGCATTTT.

This clone showed up just a few times. The CDR3 spells CASSYSTGQGYTF. CDR3 sequence (DNA): TGTGCCAGCAGTTACTCGACAGGTCAAGGCTACACCTTC. The rearrangement links TRBV6-5 to TRBJ1-2; D might be TRBD1 (6 bases). The CDR3 extends over 13 amino acids. CDR1 MNHEY and CDR2 SVGAGI come from the germline V gene. Trimming shortened V by 0 bases and J by 8 bases, and 10 bases separated the two germline ends.

This chain joins TRBV19 and TRBJ1-1; D not resolved. Trimming stripped 5 bases from V and 4 bases from J, with 11 bases between. The CDR3 extends over 13 amino acids. From germline, CDR1 is LNHDA and CDR2 SQIVND (reference sequence). The CDR3 spells CASSWVAGTEAFF. The CDR3 DNA follows: TGTGCCAGTAGTTGGGTAGCTGGCACTGAAGCTTTCTTT.

The chain combines TRBV4-1 with TRBJ2-7; tentative D call: TRBD2 (7 bases). Germline-derived CDR1 and CDR2 are MGHRA and YSYEKL. The CDR3 is 18 residues long. V was clipped by 2 bases and J by 0 bases, with 20 bases between them. The CDR3 sequence is CASSQLFRGAGTSYEQYF. As DNA, the CDR3 is TGCGCCAGCAGCCAATTGTTTCGGGGGGCCGGCACCTCCTACGAGCAGTACTTC.